This is a list of T cell receptor beta chains from one sample in a study of vaccination effects on CD4 cells after COVID-19. Antigen specificity for these receptors is unknown. The repertoire was sequenced with immunoSEQ multiplex PCR; TCRdb's copy has only in-frame clones and lacks some. The data show around 37,000 clones, 65% to 75% seen once. Material: CD4+ T cells from PBMCs cultured without peptide, obtained before COVID-19 vaccination. Receptor source: a human donor who received a COVID-19 vaccine. Both conserved end residues are part of each CDR3.

v_gene | len | CDR3aa
TRBV6-5 | 11 | CAIDRLYEQYF
TRBV7-2 | 16 | CASSLEGGGVNQPQHF
TRBV7-2 | 14 | CASSLVGSSYEQYF
TRBV20-1 | 14 | CSASGLGSPYEQYF
TRBV19 | 15 | CASSKRGRFNYGYTF
TRBV19 | 13 | CASSLAGSYEQYF
TRBV5-4 | 14 | CASSRTGIGSPLHF
TRBV7-8 | 13 | CASSLGVGDTIYF
TRBV12-3/TRBV12-4 | 12 | CASSPGGETQYF
TRBV7-3 | 13 | CASSYGHNDEQYF
TRBV3-1/TRBV3-2 | 15 | CASSQDWERSNEQYF
TRBV7-2 | 16 | CASSSISYGGNTEAFF
TRBV20-1 | 12 | CSASRGGHEQYF
TRBV5-4 | 17 | CASSLGLAGAHTDTQYF
TRBV7-2 | 16 | CASSLAGSGGADTQYF
TRBV7-9 | 15 | CASSGTRQGVGGYTF